The rows below give T cell receptor beta chains drawn from one sample of a study of cytomegalovirus exposure and HLA in healthy donors. The protocol was immunoSEQ multiplex PCR, while the TCRdb copy is restricted to in-frame clones and leaves out a portion. The top ten hold around 2.5% of the sample, which has roughly 44,000 clones, 81% seen once. The sequencing sample was made of PBMCs. These receptors all come from a man over 45 in good health and CMV-seronegative. Both conserved end residues are part of each CDR3. The order of the fields is J gene, V gene, D gene, clone size, CDR3 DNA, CDR3 protein. A D gene is named only where the DNA matches it firmly. Clone size is shown for a subset of rows, as once, few, many or a class of expanded clone.

>TRBJ1-1|TRBV7-2|TRBD1|.
TGTGCCAGCAGCTTAGCCACAGGGGGCGCCAGCACTGAAGCTTTCTTT
CASSLATGGASTEAFF
>TRBJ1-2|TRBV23-1|.|.
TGCGCCAGCAGTCAATCGGCGCGGGAGAGGGCCTATGGCTACACCTTC
CASSQSARERAYGYTF
>TRBJ2-5|TRBV18|TRBD1|.
TGTGCCAGCTCATCCGGGACAGGGGGACAAGAGACCCAGTACTTC
CASSSGTGGQETQYF
>TRBJ2-2|TRBV6-4|.|.
TGTGCCAGCAGTGACTCGGGAGGGAACACCGGGGAGCTGTTTTTT
CASSDSGGNTGELFF
>TRBJ2-3|TRBV5-4|.|few
TGTGCCAGCAGCCAGGACTCATTGGGTACGCAGTATTTT
CASSQDSLGTQYF
>TRBJ1-5|TRBV14|TRBD1|.
TGTGCCAGCAGCCAAGGTGGGACAGGGCCCAGCCAGCCCCAGCATTTT
CASSQGGTGPSQPQHF
>TRBJ2-4|TRBV7-9|.|.
TGTGCCAGCAGCTTAGAAGTGGGAGGCATTCAGTACTTC
CASSLEVGGIQYF
>TRBJ2-7|TRBV6-1|.|.
TGTGCCAGCAGTGAAGGAGTAGGGGCTAGTACCTACGAGCAGTACTTC
CASSEGVGASTYEQYF
>TRBJ1-4|TRBV28|TRBD1|.
TGTGCCAGCGTCCAGGGTCTTGGGACAGGCCTCTTAATGTCATCAAAACTGTTTTTT
CASVQGLGTGLLMSSKLFF
>TRBJ2-2|TRBV4-3|.|few
TGCGCCAGCAGCCAAGACCCCGCTCGACAGACCGGGGAGCTGTTTTTT
CASSQDPARQTGELFF
>TRBJ1-5|TRBV5-5|.|.
TGTGCCAGTCGACCCGGGGTCGGCAATCAGCCCCAGCATTTT
CASRPGVGNQPQHF
>TRBJ1-6|TRBV2|.|once
TGTGCCAGCAGTGTGGGGAGCTCCTATAATTCACCCCTCCACTTT
CASSVGSSYNSPLHF
>TRBJ1-1|TRBV29-1|.|.
TGCAGCGTTGACAGGGGTGGAGGCACTGAAGCTTTCTTT
CSVDRGGGTEAFF
>TRBJ2-7|TRBV5-5|TRBD2|.
TGTGCCAGCAGCTTGTTGCTAGCGGGGGTCGAGCAGTACTTC
CASSLLLAGVEQYF